This TCR beta chain was sequenced in a study of monozygotic twins with inflammatory bowel disease. Using eight separate reactions per sample, the authors generated cDNA. TCRdb re-analyzed the 5' RACE reads; it lists each CDR3 protein once, without DNA. The repertoire table contains fewer than 550,000 distinct CDR3 sequences. On this clonotype itself: What it binds is unknown.

General study points: Patient repertoires may have gained variability from differing immunosuppressive treatments.

This CDR3 is 14 amino acids long. Germline V lookup: CDR1 SGHRS, CDR2 YFSETQ. This rearrangement joins TRBV5-1 to TRBJ1-1. The sequence came from a human donor with ulcerative colitis or Crohn's disease, or a healthy co-twin of an affected twin (not recorded which). Material for sequencing was blood. The CDR3 sequence: CASSLAMANTEAFF.